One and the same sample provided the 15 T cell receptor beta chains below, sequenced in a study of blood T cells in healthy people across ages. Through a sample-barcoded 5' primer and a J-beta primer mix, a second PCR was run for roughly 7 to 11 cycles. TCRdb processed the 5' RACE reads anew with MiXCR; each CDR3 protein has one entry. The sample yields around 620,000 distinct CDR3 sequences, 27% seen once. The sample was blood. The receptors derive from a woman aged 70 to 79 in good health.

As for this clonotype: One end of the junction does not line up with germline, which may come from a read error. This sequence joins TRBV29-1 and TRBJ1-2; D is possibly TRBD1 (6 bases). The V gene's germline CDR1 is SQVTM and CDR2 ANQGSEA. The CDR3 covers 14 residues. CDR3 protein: CSIDLGRGHYGYTF. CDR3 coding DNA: TGCAGCATTGATTTGGGCAGGGGACACTATGGCTACACCTTC.

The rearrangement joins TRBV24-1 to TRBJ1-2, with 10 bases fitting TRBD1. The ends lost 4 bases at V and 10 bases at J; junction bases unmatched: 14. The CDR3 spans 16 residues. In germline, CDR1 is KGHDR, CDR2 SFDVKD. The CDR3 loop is CATSDPRTGGTADYTF. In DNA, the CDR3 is TGTGCCACCAGTGACCCTCGGACAGGGGGAACGGCTGACTACACCTTC.

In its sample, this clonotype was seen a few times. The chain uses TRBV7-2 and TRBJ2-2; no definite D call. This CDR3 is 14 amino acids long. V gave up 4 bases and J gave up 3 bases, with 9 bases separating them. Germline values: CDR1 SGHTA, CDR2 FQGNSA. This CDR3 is CASSSDRYTGELFF. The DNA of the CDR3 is TGTGCCAGCAGCTCCGACCGTTACACCGGGGAGCTGTTTTTT.

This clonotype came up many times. The CDR3 is CASRRGLNEKLFF. For the CDR3, the DNA is TGTGCCAGCAGAAGGGGGCTAAATGAAAAACTGTTTTTT. The genes are TRBV12-3 or TRBV12-4 and TRBJ1-4, with 7 bases matching TRBD1. The V gene end was trimmed by 6 bases and the J gene end by 5 bases; junction bases not matched to a gene: 3. CDR3 size: 13 residues.

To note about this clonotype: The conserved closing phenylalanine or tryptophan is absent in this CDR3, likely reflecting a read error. In DNA, the CDR3 is TGTGCCAGCAGCCGCAGGGGTGGCTATGGCTACACCCTC. Its translation is CASSRRGGYGYTL. This rearrangement joins TRBV7-3 to TRBJ1-2; D is possibly TRBD1 (6 bases). Trimming removed 5 bases at V and 4 bases at J, with 11 bases between. The CDR3 runs to 13 residues. Germline V gives CDR1 SGHTA, CDR2 FQGTGA.

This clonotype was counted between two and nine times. The CDR3 here is CASSLGPSGGQEKLFF. In nucleotides, the CDR3 is TGCGCCAGCAGCCTCGGCCCCTCAGGGGGGCAGGAAAAACTGTTTTTT. The genes are TRBV5-1 and TRBJ1-4; 7 bases map to TRBD1. Trimming took 4 bases from V and 8 from J; bases not matched to a gene: 14. Germline CDR1 reads SGHRS; CDR2 reads YFSETQ. The CDR3 sequence is 16 residues long.

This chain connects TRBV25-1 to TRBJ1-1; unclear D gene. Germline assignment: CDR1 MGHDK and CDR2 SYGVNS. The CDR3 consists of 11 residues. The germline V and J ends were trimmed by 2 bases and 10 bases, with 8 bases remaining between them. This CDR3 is CASSEGLGAFF. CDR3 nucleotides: TGTGCCAGCAGTGAAGGCCTGGGAGCTTTCTTT.

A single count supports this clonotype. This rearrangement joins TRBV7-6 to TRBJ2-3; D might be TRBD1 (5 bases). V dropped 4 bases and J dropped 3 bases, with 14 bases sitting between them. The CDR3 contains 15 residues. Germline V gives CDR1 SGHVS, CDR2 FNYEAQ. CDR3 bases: TGTGCCAGCAGCTCAACAGGTTTCGGTACAGATACGCAGTATTTT. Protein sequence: CASSSTGFGTDTQYF.

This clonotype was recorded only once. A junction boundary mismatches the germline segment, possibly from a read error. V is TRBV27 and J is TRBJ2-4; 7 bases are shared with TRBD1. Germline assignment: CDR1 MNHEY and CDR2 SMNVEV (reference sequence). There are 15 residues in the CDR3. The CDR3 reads CASSSGGWDKNIEYF. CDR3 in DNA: TGTGCCAGCAGCTCAGGGGGATGGGACAAAAACATTGAGTACTTC.

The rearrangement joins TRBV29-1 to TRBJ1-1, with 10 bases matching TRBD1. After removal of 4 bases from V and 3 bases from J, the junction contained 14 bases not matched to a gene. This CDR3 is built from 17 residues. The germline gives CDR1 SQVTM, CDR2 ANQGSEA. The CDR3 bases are TGCAGCGTTGTTGGGGACAGGGGCCGCACGGCGGACACTGAAGCTTTCTTT. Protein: CSVVGDRGRTADTEAFF.

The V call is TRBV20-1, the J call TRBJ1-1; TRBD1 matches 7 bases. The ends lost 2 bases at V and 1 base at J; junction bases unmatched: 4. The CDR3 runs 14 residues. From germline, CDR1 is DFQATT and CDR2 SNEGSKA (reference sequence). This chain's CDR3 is CSARKGQTNTEAFF. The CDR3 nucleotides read TGCAGTGCTAGAAAGGGACAGACGAACACTGAAGCTTTCTTT.

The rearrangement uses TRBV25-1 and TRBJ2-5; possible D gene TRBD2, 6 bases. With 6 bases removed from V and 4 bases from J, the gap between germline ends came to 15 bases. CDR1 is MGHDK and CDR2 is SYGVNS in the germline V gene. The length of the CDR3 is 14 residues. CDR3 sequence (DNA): TGTGCCAGCAGCGAAATCGGGGGTCTAGAGACCCAGTACTTC. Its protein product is CASSEIGGLETQYF.

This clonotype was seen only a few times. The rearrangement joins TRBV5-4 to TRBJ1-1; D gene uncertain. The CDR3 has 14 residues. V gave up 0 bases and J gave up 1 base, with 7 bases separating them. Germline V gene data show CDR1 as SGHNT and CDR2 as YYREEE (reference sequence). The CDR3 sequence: CASSLVGTNTEAFF. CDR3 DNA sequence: TGTGCCAGCAGCTTGGTAGGCACGAACACTGAAGCTTTCTTT.

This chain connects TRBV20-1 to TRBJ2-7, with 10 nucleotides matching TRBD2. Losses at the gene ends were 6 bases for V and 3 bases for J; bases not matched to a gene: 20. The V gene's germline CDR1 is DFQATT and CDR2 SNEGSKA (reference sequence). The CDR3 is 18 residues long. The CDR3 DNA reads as TGCAGTGCCCAAAAGCCGGGACTAGCGAGAGTCGGTTTCTACGAGCAGTACTTC. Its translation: CSAQKPGLARVGFYEQYF.

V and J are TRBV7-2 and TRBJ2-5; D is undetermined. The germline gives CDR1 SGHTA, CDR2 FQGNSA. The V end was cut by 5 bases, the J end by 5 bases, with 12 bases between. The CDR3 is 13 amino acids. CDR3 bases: TGTGCCAGCAGCGACGACAATTATGAGACCCAGTACTTC. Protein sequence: CASSDDNYETQYF.